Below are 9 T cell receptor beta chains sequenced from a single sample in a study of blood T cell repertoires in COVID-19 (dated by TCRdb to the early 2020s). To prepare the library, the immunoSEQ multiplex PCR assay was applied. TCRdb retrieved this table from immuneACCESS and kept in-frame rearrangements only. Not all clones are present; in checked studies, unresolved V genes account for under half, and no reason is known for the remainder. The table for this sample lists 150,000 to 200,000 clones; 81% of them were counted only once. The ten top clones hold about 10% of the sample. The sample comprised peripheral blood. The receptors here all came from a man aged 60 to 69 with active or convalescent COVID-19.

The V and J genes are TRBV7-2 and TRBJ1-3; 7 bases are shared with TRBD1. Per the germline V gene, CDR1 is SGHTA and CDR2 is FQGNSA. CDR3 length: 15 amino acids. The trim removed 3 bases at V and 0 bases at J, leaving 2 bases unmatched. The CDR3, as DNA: TGTGCCAGCAGCTTTTGGGACAGCTCTGGAAACACCATATATTTT. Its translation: CASSFWDSSGNTIYF.

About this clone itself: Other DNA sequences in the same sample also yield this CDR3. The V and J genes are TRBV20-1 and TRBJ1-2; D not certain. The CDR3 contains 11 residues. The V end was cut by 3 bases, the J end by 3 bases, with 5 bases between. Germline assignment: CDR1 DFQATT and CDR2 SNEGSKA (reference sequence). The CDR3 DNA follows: TGCAGTGCTAGTCCTGACTATGGCTACACCTTC. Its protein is CSASPDYGYTF.

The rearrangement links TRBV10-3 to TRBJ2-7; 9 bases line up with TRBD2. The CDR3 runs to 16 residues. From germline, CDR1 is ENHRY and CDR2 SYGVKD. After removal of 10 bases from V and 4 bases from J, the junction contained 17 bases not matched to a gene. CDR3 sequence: CATARALAGLEYEQYF. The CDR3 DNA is TGTGCCACCGCCCGGGCCCTAGCGGGACTCGAGTACGAGCAGTACTTC.

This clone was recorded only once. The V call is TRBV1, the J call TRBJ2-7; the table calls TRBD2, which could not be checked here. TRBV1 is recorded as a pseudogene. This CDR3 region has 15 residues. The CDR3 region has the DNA TGCACCAGCAGACGTAGCGGGGGGCCACCGGGGGAGCAGTACTTC. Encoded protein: CTSRRSGGPPGEQYF.

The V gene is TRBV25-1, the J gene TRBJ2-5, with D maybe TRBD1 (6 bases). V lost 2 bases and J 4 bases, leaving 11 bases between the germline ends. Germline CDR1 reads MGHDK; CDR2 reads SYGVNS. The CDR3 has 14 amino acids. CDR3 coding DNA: TGTGCCAGCAGTGAAGGGGGCAGAGGAGAGACCCAGTACTTC. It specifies CASSEGGRGETQYF.

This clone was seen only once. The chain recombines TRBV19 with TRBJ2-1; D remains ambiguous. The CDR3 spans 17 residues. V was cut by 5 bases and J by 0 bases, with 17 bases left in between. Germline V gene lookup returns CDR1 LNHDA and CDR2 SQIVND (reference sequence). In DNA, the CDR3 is TGTGCCAGTAGTCCTCCCGCCACCTGGAGCTCCTACAATGAGCAGTTCTTC. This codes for CASSPPATWSSYNEQFF.

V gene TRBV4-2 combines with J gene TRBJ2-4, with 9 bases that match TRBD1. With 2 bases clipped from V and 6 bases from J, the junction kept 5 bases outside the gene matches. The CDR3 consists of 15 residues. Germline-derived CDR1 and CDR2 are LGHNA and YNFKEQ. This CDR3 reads CASSQTGGSGNIQYF. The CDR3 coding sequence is TGTGCCAGCAGCCAAACAGGGGGCAGCGGAAACATTCAGTACTTC.

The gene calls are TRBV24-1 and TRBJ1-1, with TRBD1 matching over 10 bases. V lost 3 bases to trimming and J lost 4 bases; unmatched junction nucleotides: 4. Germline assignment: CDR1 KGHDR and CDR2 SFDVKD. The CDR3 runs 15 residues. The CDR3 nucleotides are TGTGCCACCAGTGATGCCCGGACAGGGGGCACTGAAGCTTTCTTT. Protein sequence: CATSDARTGGTEAFF.

DNA of the CDR3: TGTGCCAGCTCACCGACGGGACAGGGCAACGAGCAGTACTTC. Its translation: CASSPTGQGNEQYF. This chain joins TRBV18 and TRBJ2-7; 9 bases agree with TRBD1. Trimming removed 3 bases from V and 5 bases from J; junction bases left unmatched: 5. The CDR3 is 14 residues long. CDR1 is KGHSH and CDR2 is LQKENI in the germline V gene.